This T cell receptor (beta chain) derives from a study of T cells in Graves' hyperthyroidism and ophthalmopathy (dated by TCRdb to between 2017 and 2020). As for the study more broadly: Peripheral blood samples were taken at the time of initial diagnosis, prior to any treatment. To identify TCR V-J signatures that set the groups apart, the researchers used a discovery cohort of more than 95 patients, made up of 43 with Graves' ophthalmopathy and approximately 57 with stable Graves' hyperthyroidism. Whether ophthalmopathy could be predicted prospectively was tested in an independent validation cohort made up of 18 to 20 hyperthyroidism patients plus 17 patients who later progressed to ophthalmopathy. The 90 or so discovery patients were randomly split 7:3 into training and test sets. In roughly six Graves' hyperthyroidism patients, the study also compared T-cell repertoires from thyroid tissue with T-cell repertoires from blood. After blood sampling, hyperthyroidism patients were treated with methimazole at a starting dose of 30 mg daily, and ophthalmopathy patients were treated with high-dose intravenous methylprednisolone. The paper describes TCR Vbeta CDR3 sequencing of fewer than 150 peripheral blood samples, made up of 43 ophthalmopathy patients, around 73 hyperthyroidism patients and some 17 progressor patients. Summary of the overall study and its limitations: A 13 V-J signature model separated ophthalmopathy from stable hyperthyroidism, with around 90% sensitivity and 81.08% specificity in cross-validation and 80%/75% in testing. No statistical method was used to set the sample size in advance, and investigators knew the group allocation. In validation, progression to ophthalmopathy was predicted by the model with 65% to 71% sensitivity and just over 72% specificity, a median of roughly 6.4 months before onset. Most expanded thyroid clonotypes (frequency above 0.001) were also detected in blood, a finding suggesting that blood repertoires may reflect thyroid immune responses.

Moderately to severely active disease, a Clinical Activity Score of at least 3, a NOSPECS grade of at least 4, and a duration under 3 months were present in ophthalmopathy patients. The study excluded patients with uncontrolled infections, other autoimmune diseases, pregnancy or lactation. Diagnoses were based on clinical symptoms, serum thyroxine and TRAb, thyroid ultrasound and orbital computed tomography. PBMCs were isolated from more than 9 ml of fresh peripheral blood by Ficoll-Paque density gradient centrifugation. Trizol reagent was used to extract total RNA, and RNA quality was then checked on an Agilent 2100 Bioanalyzer. The TCR beta CDR3 regions were amplified from RNA transcripts. The first round of RT-PCR for the TCR CDR3 was performed with the HTBI primer set and the Qiagen OneStep RT-PCR kit. Libraries were constructed in a second round of multiplex PCR, after which size selection and purification were carried out. Libraries were sequenced paired-end with 100 bp reads on an Illumina HiSeq2000. In the original analysis: Raw data were processed with SOAPnuke, discarding reads with adapters, uncalled bases, mean Phred below 15, or no exact constant-primer or identifier match. COPE v1.2.5 was used to merge the high-quality paired reads, and each unique nucleotide sequence was defined as a clonotype. MiTCR v1.1 was used to align clonotypes to the IMGT TRBV, TRBD and TRBJ reference segments. The analysis included only V-J combinations with a frequency above 0.0001, which together covered 98% to 99.2% of the repertoires. The TCS score was defined as the ratio of F50 (clonal expansion) to E x V (chaos), calculated using BLOSUM62-based TCRdist between CDR3 peptides within each V-J. Welch's t-statistics and random forest reduced fewer than 600 V-J features to 13, which were used in a naive Bayes classifier (R e1071). Through fastp at Q25 and MiXCR, TCRdb rebuilt clones from the public reads, retaining in-frame beta chains. Rows with a matching CDR3 protein are joined into one entry that keeps the most common DNA and genes. For this entry, the V and J calls and clone size follow TCRdb and not the study's own pipeline. Counted in this sample were 450,000 to 600,000 distinct CDR3 sequences; just under 20% of them appeared once. Roughly 44% of the sample comes from the top ten.

The V and J ends are trimmed by 0 bases and 6 bases, leaving 13 bases between them. CDR1 and CDR2 are drawn from the germline V gene: SGHRS, YFSETQ. The CDR3 measures 15 amino acids from cysteine to phenylalanine. The kept DNA is CDR3 alone, 45 bases in frame from the first base. Concerning this clonotype: This clone's antigen is unknown. No base-level quality is on record; no much larger clone is a single base apart.

Source material: blood. This TCR was recovered from a man aged 35 to 55 with Graves' ophthalmopathy. The chain couples TRBV5-1 to TRBJ2-1; D gene: possibly TRBD2, on 5 matching bases. CDR3 loop: CASSLEPSRGNEQFF. The DNA reads as follows: TGCGCCAGCAGCTTGGAACCATCCCGGGGCAATGAGCAGTTCTTC.